Sequencing of this TCR beta chain was carried out in a study of early T cells in non-severe SARS-CoV-2 infection. TCRdb fed the 5' RACE reads into MiXCR, producing one record per CDR3 protein. The table lists about 68,000 distinct CDR3 sequences, roughly a tenth of them singletons. The CDR3 extends over 11 amino acids. Trimming took off 7 bases at V and 12 bases at J, with 14 bases between the two ends. Germline CDR1 reads SGHVS; CDR2 reads FQNEAQ. This chain uses TRBV7-8 with TRBJ2-3, with D possibly TRBD1 on 5 matching bases. The origin of this receptor is an adult who was a healthcare worker with PCR-confirmed SARS-CoV-2 infection or an uninfected control (not recorded which). Sequencing was performed on whole blood. The CDR3 DNA follows: TGTGCCAGCACCATGGGGCGTAGACAGTATTTT. Its protein product is CASTMGRRQYF.